This TCR beta chain was captured by sequencing in a study of CD8+CD57+ T cells in acquired aplastic anemia. The wider study: DNA per sorted CD4+ or CD8+ sample ranged roughly 0.17 to 27.4 ug, averaging about 3.4 ug. On average, healthy donors gave 10 million to 14 million reads for CD4+ cells.

TCR beta VDJ and CDR3 profiling used genomic DNA as template. TCRdb fed the reads into MiXCR, producing one record per CDR3 protein. The repertoire includes around 400,000 distinct CDR3 sequences, around 68% of them detected once, and under 5% sits in the top ten. Findings and limits, study-wide: In common between the patients and the controls were some 28 CD8+ CDR3 sequences. Statistical testing detected no significant gap in CD8+ Simpson's diversity between patients and controls.

This CDR3 is 14 amino acids long. Germline-derived CDR1 and CDR2 are LNHDA and SQIVND (reference sequence). This clonotype was found once. Its target is unknown. This TCR derives from a human donor in good health, serving as a control. The chain joins TRBV19 to TRBJ2-3; D not resolved. The better agreement between TRBJ1-2 and the DNA end casts doubt on the J call. The sequenced material came from sorted CD4+, CD8+, or CD8+CD57+ T cells (not recorded which) from PBMCs. The CDR3 DNA is TGTGCCAGTAGTTTGCAACGGGAGAGATATGCGTACACCTTC. Translation: CASSLQRERYAYTF.